Each of the 8 T cell receptor beta chains below was sequenced from the same sample in a study of molecular identifiers for immune sequencing clone quantification. MiXCR, applied by TCRdb to the PCR reads, yields one record per CDR3 protein. The top ten clones hold about 0.9% of a sample with 550,000 to 750,000 distinct CDR3 sequences, around 20% of them seen once. The sequencing sample was made of naive CD8+ T cells from blood, with Jurkat cell RNA spiked in. Subset given: FACS-sorted CD8+CD4-CCR7+CD45RA+ naive T cells. All receptors derive from a human donor in good health. Some libraries in this study had Jurkat cell RNA spiked in.

Remarks on this clonotype: A single base separates this from a much larger clone, so it may be a read error. The rearrangement joins TRBV9 to TRBJ2-7, with D possibly being TRBD1 (5 bases). With 1 base removed from V and 5 bases from J, the gap between germline ends came to 13 bases. This CDR3 is 14 amino acids long. Germline lookup yields CDR1 SGDLS and CDR2 YYNGEE. CDR3 DNA sequence: TGTGCCAGCAGCGTAAGCCCCAGGGCGAACGAGCAGTACTTC. This encodes CASSVSPRANEQYF.

J is TRBJ2-3 and V is TRBV27; a possible D gene is TRBD2 (6 bases). In germline, CDR1 is MNHEY, CDR2 SMNVEV (reference sequence). There are 15 residues in the CDR3. V was shortened by 4 bases and J by 4 bases, with 15 bases between the two germline ends. CDR3 bases: TGTGCCAGCAGTTGGGGCCCCGGGAGCGCAGATACGCAGTATTTT. It translates to CASSWGPGSADTQYF.

At least ten counts were recorded for this clonotype. The genes are TRBV4-1 and TRBJ2-3, with D possibly being TRBD1 or TRBD2 (5 bases each). CDR3 length: 15 amino acids. Trimming shortened V by 1 base and J by 4 bases, and 12 bases separated the two germline ends. The V gene's germline CDR1 is MGHRA and CDR2 YSYEKL. The CDR3 coding sequence is TGCGCCAGCAGCCAAGGAGGGGCGGGTGCAGATACGCAGTATTTT. Translation: CASSQGGAGADTQYF.

This clonotype has a handful of counts. The chain couples TRBV5-1 to TRBJ2-5; D is possibly TRBD1 or TRBD2 (5 bases each). V dropped 0 bases and J dropped 3 bases, with 9 bases sitting between them. Germline V gene lookup returns CDR1 SGHRS and CDR2 YFSETQ. This CDR3 has 14 residues. In nucleotides, the CDR3 is TGCGCCAGCAGCTTGGGGGGGATGGAAGAGACCCAGTACTTC. Protein: CASSLGGMEETQYF.

With regard to this clonotype: This may be a read error, as it is one base from a much larger clone. The rearrangement links TRBV12-3 or TRBV12-4 to TRBJ2-2; 9 positions agree with TRBD2. The CDR3 spans 17 residues. Here the CDR3 reads CAGRPTGAGGVTGELFF. The CDR3 DNA is TGTGCCGGCAGACCGACTGGGGCGGGAGGGGTGACCGGGGAGCTGTTTTTT.

Remarks on this clonotype: A read error may explain this, as a much larger clone is one base away. This chain connects TRBV19 to TRBJ2-7, with a possible D match to TRBD2 (6 bases). The CDR3 length is 13 residues. In germline, CDR1 is LNHDA, CDR2 SQIVND (reference sequence). Trimming shortened V by 5 bases and J by 6 bases, and 14 bases separated the two germline ends. The CDR3 DNA sequence: TGTGCCAGTAGTTACGGGGGTAACTGCGAGCAGTACTTC. Encoded protein: CASSYGGNCEQYF.

The V and J genes are TRBV5-6 and TRBJ2-5, with D perhaps TRBD2 (5 bases). The CDR3 is 15 amino acids. Germline lookup yields CDR1 SGHDT and CDR2 YYEEEE. Trimming cost V 5 bases and J 7 bases, with 21 bases left between them. As DNA, the CDR3 is TGTGCCAGCAGACCCAACCTAGCCGGGGTTTGGACCCAGTACTTC. This encodes CASRPNLAGVWTQYF.

This clonotype was detected ten times or more. The V call is TRBV10-3, the J call TRBJ2-2; D call uncertain. Germline V gene lookup returns CDR1 ENHRY and CDR2 SYGVKD. Trimming took off 0 bases at V and 6 bases at J, with 8 bases between the two ends. The CDR3 runs 14 residues. CDR3 in amino acids: CAISESFGSGELFF. The CDR3 DNA follows: TGTGCCATCAGTGAGTCATTTGGATCCGGGGAGCTGTTTTTT.